These 27 T cell receptor beta chains were sequenced from one sample in a study of blood T cell repertoires in COVID-19. Sequenced by immunoSEQ multiplex PCR; TCRdb stores in-frame clones only, minus some. The sample consists of 70,000 to 90,000 clones, roughly 86% of them appearing once. Sequences were obtained from peripheral blood. The receptors originated from a man aged 50 or older with active COVID-19.

The chain links TRBV5-5 to TRBJ1-2; D possibly corresponds to TRBD1 (5 bases). The CDR3 sequence is 15 residues long. Deletions cut 2 bases from V and 0 bases from J, with 11 bases between. Germline V gene lookup returns CDR1 SGHKS and CDR2 YYEKEE (reference sequence). This CDR3 reads CASSLKGEANYGYTF. CDR3 bases: TGTGCCAGCAGCTTAAAAGGGGAAGCTAACTATGGCTACACCTTC.

The V and J genes are TRBV4-1 and TRBJ2-5, with a tentative D call TRBD1 (6 bases). The V gene's germline CDR1 is MGHRA and CDR2 YSYEKL. The CDR3 loop spans 15 amino acids. Trimming removed 5 bases at V and 3 bases at J, with 16 bases between. In DNA form, the CDR3 reads TGCGCCAGCAGCATCCCAGGGGACGGGAAAGAGACCCAGTACTTC. Translating gives CASSIPGDGKETQYF.

The chain combines TRBV3-1 (or the pseudogene TRBV3-2) with TRBJ2-7; 10 nucleotides agree with TRBD2. CDR1 is LGHDT, CDR2 YNNKEL, per germline (reference sequence). The CDR3 runs 17 residues. V was clipped by 4 bases and J by 3 bases; unmatched bases: 12. The CDR3: CASSRAGEAGGGYEQYF. In DNA form, the CDR3 reads TGTGCCAGCAGCCGGGCGGGCGAAGCGGGAGGGGGCTACGAGCAGTACTTC.

The rearrangement joins TRBV7-2 to TRBJ2-1; 8 bases map to TRBD1. The CDR3 runs to 14 residues. In germline, CDR1 is SGHTA, CDR2 FQGNSA. V shed 8 bases, J shed 7 bases, and the junction held 10 bases outside the gene matches. The CDR3 region is CASWARGLENEQFF. Here the CDR3 DNA reads TGTGCCAGCTGGGCCAGGGGGCTTGAGAATGAGCAGTTCTTC.

The chain combines TRBV30 with TRBJ2-5, with D uncertain. In germline, CDR1 is GTSNPN, CDR2 SVGIG (reference sequence). CDR3 length: 14 residues. V lost 2 bases and J 5 bases, leaving 15 bases between the germline ends. This chain's CDR3 is CAWSRVRVKETQYF. CDR3 sequence (DNA): TGTGCCTGGAGTCGCGTACGGGTGAAGGAGACCCAGTACTTC.

The chain links TRBV28 to TRBJ2-4; 8 bases align to TRBD2. This CDR3 has 15 residues. The V gene's germline CDR1 is MDHEN and CDR2 SYDVKM. The V gene end was trimmed by 6 bases and the J gene end by 1 base; junction bases not matched to a gene: 5. The CDR3 loop reads CASRPGGAAKNIQYF. The CDR3 region has the DNA TGTGCCAGCAGGCCGGGGGGGGCTGCCAAAAACATTCAGTACTTC.

The rearrangement joins TRBV4-3 to TRBJ1-2; a possible D gene is TRBD1 (5 bases). Deletions cut 0 bases from V and 8 bases from J, with 10 bases between. The V gene's germline CDR1 is LGHNA and CDR2 YSLEER. The CDR3 is 13 amino acids. CDR3 DNA sequence: TGCGCCAGCAGCCAAGAAGGCAGGGCGGGCTACACCTTC. Its translation: CASSQEGRAGYTF.

The chain employs TRBV7-9 and TRBJ1-1, with D uncertain. V lost 4 bases, J lost 8 bases, and 11 bases lay in between. Germline V gene data show CDR1 as SEHNR and CDR2 as FQNEAQ (reference sequence). The CDR3 runs to 12 residues. Here the CDR3 DNA reads TGTGCCAGCAGCTGGACGGGAGGGGAAGCTTTCTTT. It translates to CASSWTGGEAFF.

This chain uses TRBV5-1 with TRBJ2-3, with D maybe TRBD1 (5 bases). Trimming pared 4 bases from V and 3 bases from J, leaving 12 bases between. This CDR3 is 14 amino acids long. CDR1 and CDR2 from the germline V gene are SGHRS and YFSETQ. DNA for the CDR3: TGCGCCAGCAGCCCTGACAGTACAACAGATACGCAGTATTTT. This sequence encodes CASSPDSTTDTQYF.

The V and J genes are TRBV5-1 and TRBJ2-2; TRBD2 agrees at 11 bases. Germline lookup yields CDR1 SGHRS and CDR2 YFSETQ. With 4 bases clipped from V and 1 base from J, the junction kept 6 bases outside the gene matches. The CDR3 sequence is 17 residues long. The CDR3 bases are TGCGCCAGCAGCCCCGCCGGACTAGCGGGGAACACCGGGGAGCTGTTTTTT. Its translation: CASSPAGLAGNTGELFF.

The chain couples TRBV19 to TRBJ1-5; D remains unclear. This CDR3 is 16 amino acids long. Trimming removed 3 bases from V and 0 bases from J, with 12 bases in between. Germline lookup yields CDR1 LNHDA and CDR2 SQIVND (reference sequence). Written as DNA, the CDR3 is TGTGCCAGTAGTATTTCTTTCGGGAATAGCAATCAGCCCCAGCATTTT. This codes for CASSISFGNSNQPQHF.

The chain has TRBV5-6 and TRBJ2-5, with D uncertain. This CDR3 has 14 residues. The germline V and J ends were trimmed by 0 bases and 0 bases, with 6 bases remaining between them. Germline V CDR1 and CDR2: SGHDT, YYEEEE. This chain's CDR3 is CASSLVGYQETQYF. The CDR3 bases are TGTGCCAGCAGCTTGGTCGGGTACCAAGAGACCCAGTACTTC.

The gene calls are TRBV5-4 and TRBJ1-6; possibly TRBD1 for D (5 bases). This CDR3 spans 13 amino acids. In germline, CDR1 is SGHNT, CDR2 YYREEE (reference sequence). Trimming pared 0 bases from V and 7 bases from J, leaving 5 bases between. CDR3 DNA: TGTGCCAGCAGCTTGGACAGGAATTCACCCCTCCACTTT. This translates into CASSLDRNSPLHF.

The chain couples TRBV2 to TRBJ2-7; 12 bases are a match to TRBD2. Germline loops: CDR1 SNHLY, CDR2 FYNNEI. The ends lost 6 bases at V and 1 base at J; junction bases unmatched: 4. This CDR3 comprises 15 residues. The CDR3 region has the DNA TGTGCCAGCAGGGAGACTAGCGGGAGTTCCTACGAGCAGTACTTC. This encodes CASRETSGSSYEQYF.

The CDR3 nucleotides read TGTGCCAGCAGCCAAGAACCCCTCGGACGCGGCGGGAATTCACCCCTCCACTTT. Amino acid sequence: CASSQEPLGRGGNSPLHF. The V and J genes are TRBV4-2 and TRBJ1-6; D is unresolved. The CDR3 length is 18 residues. The germline CDR1 and CDR2 sequences are LGHNA and YNFKEQ. The ends were cut back, 0 bases at V and 7 bases at J, with 19 bases in the middle.

The chain has TRBV15 and TRBJ2-2; D may be TRBD1 (6 bases). Deletions cut 2 bases from V and 2 bases from J, with 15 bases between. The CDR3 extends over 17 amino acids. CDR1 is LNHNV and CDR2 is YYDKDF in the germline V gene (reference sequence). CDR3 coding DNA: TGTGCCACCAGCAGAAGGTTTGGGGGCCCAAACACCGGGGAGCTGTTTTTT. Translating it yields CATSRRFGGPNTGELFF.

The chain employs TRBV5-6 and TRBJ1-4; the D is unclear. This CDR3 is 16 amino acids long. Germline CDR1 SGHDT, CDR2 YYEEEE. V gave up 4 bases and J gave up 0 bases, with 13 bases separating them. The CDR3 is CASSPGSIATNEKLFF. Here the CDR3 DNA reads TGTGCCAGCAGCCCCGGTTCTATTGCAACTAATGAAAAACTGTTTTTT. The variable domain in full, completed from reference TRBV5-6 and TRBJ1-4, reads DAGVTQSPTHLIKTRGQQVTLRCSPKSGHDTVSWYQQALGQGPQFIFQYYEEEERQRGNFPDRFSGHQFPNYSSELNVNALLLGDSALYLCASSPGSIATNEKLFFGSGTQLSVL.

The chain recombines TRBV5-5 with TRBJ2-7; weak D call: TRBD1 (5 bases). The germline V gene has CDR1 SGHKS and CDR2 YYEKEE (reference sequence). Deletions cut 0 bases from V and 4 bases from J, with 11 bases between. The CDR3 has 14 amino acids. The CDR3 region is CASSLAVTAYEQYF. DNA for the CDR3: TGTGCCAGCAGCTTGGCTGTGACAGCGTACGAGCAGTACTTC.

This sequence joins TRBV27 and TRBJ1-2; TRBD1 might be the D (6 bases). V dropped 4 bases and J dropped 7 bases, with 16 bases sitting between them. Germline-derived CDR1 and CDR2 are MNHEY and SMNVEV (reference sequence). The CDR3 has 14 amino acids. Here the CDR3 DNA reads TGTGCCAGCAGTTACCGACGTTCGGACAGTGGCTACACCTTC. It is translated as CASSYRRSDSGYTF.

The V and J genes are TRBV27 and TRBJ2-7; 8 bases match TRBD1. There are 14 residues in the CDR3. The J segment lost 2 bases and the V segment lost 5 bases, leaving 5 bases of the junction unmatched. Germline V CDR1 and CDR2: MNHEY, SMNVEV (reference sequence). The CDR3 coding sequence is TGTGCCAGCAGTCCAGACAGGGGTCCCTACGAGCAGTACTTC. Its translation: CASSPDRGPYEQYF.

For this clone: At one boundary the junction diverges from the germline segment, which might be a read error. The J gene is TRBJ1-2, the V gene TRBV7-9; tentative D call: TRBD1 (5 bases). The germline CDR1 and CDR2 sequences are SEHNR and FQNEAQ (reference sequence). CDR3 size: 13 residues. The CDR3 here is CASRSLAQGVNTF. For the CDR3, the DNA is TGTGCCAGCAGGTCTCTCGCTCAGGGTGTCAATACATTC.

The genes are TRBV3-1 (or the pseudogene TRBV3-2) and TRBJ2-7, with TRBD2 matching 11 bases. V was clipped by 3 bases and J by 2 bases; unmatched bases: 6. This CDR3 contains 16 residues. Germline-derived CDR1 and CDR2 are LGHDT and YNNKEL (reference sequence). CDR3 DNA: TGTGCCAGCAGCCAGCGACTAGCGGGAAACCCCTACGAGCAGTACTTC. It translates to CASSQRLAGNPYEQYF.

This clone was detected only a few times. The gene calls are TRBV28 and TRBJ1-1, with 7 bases that match TRBD1. Trimming at V came to 3 bases and at J to 5 bases, leaving 6 bases not matched to a gene. The CDR3 runs to 14 residues. Per germline, CDR1 MDHEN and CDR2 SYDVKM. CDR3: CASSLLTGTTEAFF. The DNA of the CDR3 is TGTGCCAGCAGTTTGCTGACAGGGACGACTGAAGCTTTCTTT.

This clone was seen once. The V and J genes are TRBV6-6 and TRBJ2-7, with D maybe TRBD1 (5 bases). Germline lookup yields CDR1 MNHNY and CDR2 SVGAGI (reference sequence). Trimming took 8 bases from V and 9 from J, leaving 14 bases between them. The CDR3 extends over 11 amino acids. The CDR3: CASAQGSWQYF. In DNA, the CDR3 is TGTGCCAGCGCCCAGGGATCGTGGCAGTACTTC.

This clone appeared a few times. V usage is TRBV4-2 and J usage is TRBJ2-2; TRBD2 matches at 7 bases. CDR1 and CDR2 from the germline V gene are LGHNA and YNFKEQ. The V and J ends lost 4 bases and 2 bases, in that order; junction bases with no gene match: 7. The CDR3 covers 16 residues. CDR3 nucleotides: TGTGCCAGCAGCCCCAAGCGGGATTATAACACCGGGGAGCTGTTTTTT. Amino acids: CASSPKRDYNTGELFF.

CDR3 sequence reads: CASSHSWNTEAFF. The CDR3, as DNA: TGTGCCAGCAGCCATAGTTGGAACACTGAAGCTTTCTTT. The V gene is TRBV7-3, the J gene TRBJ1-1; no clear D gene. CDR1 SGHTA and CDR2 FQGTGA come from the germline V gene. The CDR3 covers 13 residues. V was trimmed by 5 bases and J by 1 base, leaving 8 bases between them.

This rearrangement joins TRBV4-3 to TRBJ2-7; 9 bases align to TRBD1. Trimming removed 4 bases from V and 2 bases from J; junction bases left unmatched: 9. The CDR3 totals 16 residues. Germline V gene lookup returns CDR1 LGHNA and CDR2 YSLEER. CDR3 sequence (DNA): TGCGCCAGCAGCCCGACGGGACAGGGCCTAGCCTACGAGCAGTACTTC. Residues: CASSPTGQGLAYEQYF.